What follows are 20 T cell receptor beta chains derived from one specimen sequenced in a study of identical twins' blood T cells. TCRdb reprocessed the 5' RACE reads via MiXCR and lists one record per CDR3 protein. The table lists 400,000 or so distinct CDR3 sequences, about 28% of them singletons. Source material: PBMCs. These receptors were obtained from a woman between 18 and 50 years old in good health.

The chain couples TRBV7-9 to TRBJ2-2; the match to TRBD1 covers 8 bases. CDR1 SEHNR and CDR2 FQNEAQ come from the germline V gene (reference sequence). The CDR3 length is 19 residues. J lost 1 base, V lost 4 bases, and 14 bases had no gene match. The CDR3 loop is CASSSVLTGARRNTGELFF. Written as DNA, the CDR3 is TGTGCCAGCAGCTCTGTACTGACAGGGGCGCGGAGGAACACCGGGGAGCTGTTTTTT.

This chain links TRBV2 with TRBJ2-3; 10 bases agree with TRBD1. The junction had 7 bases not matched to a gene; V was cut back by 2 bases and J by 5 bases. This CDR3 spans 16 amino acids. Germline-derived CDR1 and CDR2 are SNHLY and FYNNEI. The CDR3 is CASSEQGQGLVDTQYF. CDR3 bases: TGTGCCAGCAGTGAACAGGGACAGGGGTTAGTAGATACGCAGTATTTT.

The rearrangement uses TRBV10-2 and TRBJ2-3; 9 nucleotides align to TRBD2. The CDR3 has 18 residues. The junction had 9 bases not matched to a gene; V was cut back by 2 bases and J by 0 bases. In germline, CDR1 is WSHSY, CDR2 SAAADI. This CDR3 is CASSERMLAGISTDTQYF. CDR3 DNA sequence: TGCGCCAGCAGTGAGAGGATGCTAGCGGGGATTAGCACAGATACGCAGTATTTT.

This clonotype appeared a single time. A read error is likely, as this CDR3 ends without the conserved phenylalanine or tryptophan. The chain couples TRBV6-2 or TRBV6-3 to TRBJ1-3; D remains ambiguous. Between the trimmed V and J ends, which lost 8 bases and 3 bases, there was a span of 8 bases. The CDR3 consists of 12 residues. CDR1 and CDR2 from the germline V gene are MNHEY and SVGEGT. The CDR3 sequence: CASCRVGNTIYY. As DNA, the CDR3 is TGTGCCAGCTGTCGTGTTGGAAACACCATATATTAT.

This clonotype occurred many times. The V gene is TRBV4-3, the J gene TRBJ2-3; 8 bases are a match to TRBD2. The germline gives CDR1 LGHNA, CDR2 YSLEER. Germline trimming cut 1 base from V and 5 bases from J; bases unmatched to any gene: 5. CDR3 length: 15 amino acids. The CDR3 DNA reads as TGCGCCAGCAGCCAAGCCGGGACTAGAGTAGATACGCAGTATTTT. Its protein product is CASSQAGTRVDTQYF.

This clonotype has more than one count but fewer than ten. The chain recombines TRBV20-1 with TRBJ1-1; a possible D gene is TRBD1 (5 bases). This CDR3 is built from 12 residues. V was cut by 4 bases and J by 11 bases, with 17 bases left in between. Germline-derived CDR1 and CDR2 are DFQATT and SNEGSKA (reference sequence). CDR3 sequence: CSAIPNTGLAFF. The CDR3, as DNA: TGCAGTGCTATACCCAACACAGGTTTGGCTTTCTTT.

The chain has TRBV20-1 and TRBJ2-2; TRBD2 matches 10 bases. The CDR3 has 15 amino acids. Germline CDR1 reads DFQATT; CDR2 reads SNEGSKA (reference sequence). J gave up 15 bases and V 4 bases, and 17 bases lay outside the gene matches. The CDR3 coding sequence is TGCAGTGCTAAGATAGCGGGAGGCGATCACGGGGGGTTGTTTTTT. Translated, it gives CSAKIAGGDHGGLFF.

This clonotype has a handful of counts. This CDR3 fails to terminate in the conserved phenylalanine or tryptophan, so it likely reflects a read error. The chain is built from TRBV7-9 and TRBJ1-5; D remains ambiguous. The ends were cut back, 5 bases at V and 0 bases at J, with 5 bases in the middle. Germline V gene lookup returns CDR1 SEHNR and CDR2 FQNEAQ (reference sequence). The CDR3 has 13 amino acids. The CDR3 reads CASSPGSNQPQHS. The CDR3 DNA reads as TGTGCCAGCAGCCCGGGTAGCAATCAGCCCCAGCATTCT.

The chain combines TRBV19 with TRBJ1-2; D is uncertain. With 4 bases removed from V and 3 bases from J, the gap between germline ends came to 15 bases. The germline V gene has CDR1 LNHDA and CDR2 SQIVND (reference sequence). This CDR3 region has 15 residues. The CDR3 sequence: CASSRGGNPYYGYTF. The CDR3 nucleotides read TGTGCCAGTAGTAGAGGTGGAAATCCCTACTATGGCTACACCTTC.

A remark on this clonotype: A clone one base away is much larger, so this may be a read error. The CDR3 DNA sequence: TGTGCCAGCACTCCGCGGACAGCTGAAGCTTTCTTT. The encoded protein is CASTPRTAEAFF. J is TRBJ1-1 and V is TRBV12-3 or TRBV12-4, with a possible D match to TRBD1 (6 bases). The germline V and J ends were trimmed by 7 bases and 6 bases, with 12 bases remaining between them. The CDR3 covers 12 residues.

The chain carries TRBV7-9 and TRBJ1-1; D is uncertain. The CDR3 extends over 14 amino acids. V lost 1 base, J lost 3 bases, and 9 bases lay in between. The germline CDR1 and CDR2 sequences are SEHNR and FQNEAQ (reference sequence). The chain's CDR3 is CASSLEGRDTEAFF. The CDR3 nucleotides read TGTGCCAGCAGCTTAGAGGGCCGCGACACTGAAGCTTTCTTT.

Comments on this clonotype: The junction departs from germline at one end; a sequencing error may be responsible. The chain has TRBV20-1 and TRBJ1-6; TRBD1 might be the D (6 bases). Germline CDR1 and CDR2: DFQATT and SNEGSKA (reference sequence). This CDR3 has 15 amino acids. The CDR3: CGAPSSGGVNSPLHF. In DNA form, the CDR3 reads TGCGGTGCCCCCTCTTCGGGGGGCGTTAATTCACCCCTCCACTTT.

This clonotype was observed a handful of times. The V and J genes are TRBV20-1 and TRBJ1-2, with a possible D match to TRBD1 (5 bases). V gave up 3 bases and J gave up 1 base, with 12 bases separating them. The CDR3 sequence is 14 residues long. CDR1 is DFQATT, CDR2 SNEGSKA, per germline (reference sequence). The CDR3 sequence: CSARREGFNYGYTF. Here the CDR3 DNA reads TGCAGTGCTAGGAGAGAGGGGTTTAACTATGGCTACACCTTC.

V gene TRBV7-9 combines with J gene TRBJ1-2; D uncertain. Germline CDR1 and CDR2: SEHNR and FQNEAQ (reference sequence). This CDR3 is 11 amino acids long. The V end was cut by 4 bases, the J end by 8 bases, with 8 bases between. CDR3 protein: CASSSGSGYTF. CDR3 nucleotides: TGTGCCAGCAGCTCTGGCTCGGGCTACACCTTC.

This clonotype was seen more than once but under ten times. The chain combines TRBV29-1 with TRBJ1-1; the D is unclear. Germline V lookup: CDR1 SQVTM, CDR2 ANQGSEA. The length of the CDR3 is 13 residues. V shed 4 bases and J shed 8 bases, with 17 bases lying between them. CDR3 bases: TGCAGCGTTGCGCGGGTAGGTGGAGGCGAAGCTTTCTTT. Protein: CSVARVGGGEAFF.

This clonotype was detected only a few times. The chain carries TRBV19 and TRBJ2-1, with 8 nucleotides matching TRBD2. The CDR3 loop spans 15 amino acids. CDR1 is LNHDA and CDR2 is SQIVND in the germline V gene (reference sequence). The V segment lost 5 bases and the J segment 2 bases; nucleotides outside the gene matches: 5. The CDR3 nucleotides read TGTGCCAGTAGTCCGCGGGGGGCCCCCTACAATGAGCAGTTCTTC. Its translation is CASSPRGAPYNEQFF.

This clonotype was counted between two and nine times. The rearrangement joins TRBV9 to TRBJ2-2; D gene unclear. CDR3 length: 14 residues. V was pared by 2 bases and J by 0 bases, with 5 bases between. Germline V gives CDR1 SGDLS, CDR2 YYNGEE. The DNA of the CDR3 is TGTGCCAGCAGCGTCGACCCGAACACCGGGGAGCTGTTTTTT. This gives the protein CASSVDPNTGELFF.

The V call is TRBV29-1, the J call TRBJ2-1; D tentatively fits TRBD1 or TRBD2 (5 bases each). Per germline, CDR1 SQVTM and CDR2 ANQGSEA. V lost 4 bases and J lost 3, with 19 bases in between. This CDR3 is built from 16 residues. The DNA of the CDR3 is TGCAGCGTTGTGGGGGACCCTAAGGGAAGCTACAATGAGCAGTTCTTC. Translating it yields CSVVGDPKGSYNEQFF.

The chain links TRBV19 to TRBJ2-7; the D gene is possibly TRBD1 (6 bases). Germline values: CDR1 LNHDA, CDR2 SQIVND (reference sequence). Trimming took off 1 base at V and 3 bases at J, with 13 bases between the two ends. This CDR3 has 15 amino acids. The CDR3 loop reads CASSIASQGYYEQYF. In DNA form, the CDR3 reads TGTGCCAGTAGTATAGCCTCACAGGGATACTACGAGCAGTACTTC.

The CDR3 is CASSYTIGRGNTEAFF. The DNA of the CDR3 is TGTGCCAGCAGTTACACCATTGGAAGGGGGAACACTGAAGCTTTCTTT. The rearrangement joins TRBV6-2 or TRBV6-3 to TRBJ1-1; TRBD1 might be the D (5 bases). There are 16 residues in the CDR3. Germline CDR1 and CDR2: MNHEY and SVGEGT. With 2 bases removed from V and 1 base from J, the gap between germline ends came to 14 bases.